These 13 T cell receptor beta chains came from one sample sequenced in a study of early stage breast cancer tumors. Clones were read by immunoSEQ multiplex PCR, and TCRdb kept only the in-frame ones, dropping some. The table records around 28,000 clones, around 75% of them present only once. The source material was breast tumor tissue. All receptors derive from a person aged 30-39 years with breast cancer.

The sample holds a few counts of this clone. V is TRBV25-1 and J is TRBJ2-7; D tentatively reads TRBD1 or TRBD2 (5 bases each). The V gene's germline CDR1 is MGHDK and CDR2 SYGVNS. V was pared by 5 bases and J by 2 bases, with 13 bases between. The length of the CDR3 is 14 residues. CDR3 protein: CASSYRDDTYEQYF. Here the CDR3 DNA reads TGTGCCAGCAGTTACCGGGACGACACCTACGAGCAGTACTTC.

This clone was detected a few times. The chain employs TRBV19 and TRBJ2-7; 10 bases are shared with TRBD1. J gave up 2 bases and V 3 bases, and 7 bases lay outside the gene matches. The CDR3 is 16 amino acids. The germline V gene encodes CDR1 LNHDA and CDR2 SQIVND (reference sequence). In nucleotides, the CDR3 is TGTGCCAGTAGTATGGTGTGGGGGACAGGGGCCTACGAGCAGTACTTC. Translating it yields CASSMVWGTGAYEQYF.

The chain employs TRBV5-6 and TRBJ1-2; D is unresolved. Trimming removed 0 bases from V and 7 bases from J, with 13 bases in between. CDR1 and CDR2 from the germline V gene are SGHDT and YYEEEE. There are 14 residues in the CDR3. In DNA form, the CDR3 reads TGTGCCAGCAGCTTGGGGTGGGCCCCTACTGGCTACACCTTC. It encodes CASSLGWAPTGYTF.

The J gene is TRBJ2-1, the V gene TRBV18; D may be TRBD2 (6 bases). The CDR3 has 16 amino acids. Trimming left V 0 bases short and J 3 bases short, with 12 bases between. CDR1 is KGHSH and CDR2 is LQKENI in the germline V gene. CDR3: CASSPPTGRGYNEQFF. In DNA, the CDR3 is TGTGCCAGCTCACCACCGACCGGGAGAGGCTACAATGAGCAGTTCTTC.

This chain links TRBV30 with TRBJ1-5, with D possibly TRBD1 on 5 matching bases. The CDR3 is made up of 13 amino acids. CDR1 GTSNPN and CDR2 SVGIG come from the germline V gene (reference sequence). V lost 5 bases and J 3 bases, leaving 11 bases between the germline ends. The CDR3 DNA is TGTGCCTGGGGGGCGGGGGACAATCAGCCCCAGCATTTT. Its translation is CAWGAGDNQPQHF.

The chain has TRBV29-1 and TRBJ2-7, with no clear D. Germline V gives CDR1 SQVTM, CDR2 ANQGSEA. V lost 1 base, J lost 4 bases, and 17 bases lay in between. This CDR3 region has 15 residues. The DNA of the CDR3 is TGCAGCGTTGAAGTGGCTAGACCCGGGCATTACGAGCAGTACTTC. As protein: CSVEVARPGHYEQYF.

J is TRBJ1-1 and V is TRBV19; D uncertain. Germline V CDR1 and CDR2: LNHDA, SQIVND (reference sequence). The CDR3 sequence is 13 residues long. V was pared by 5 bases and J by 0 bases, with 7 bases between. CDR3 nucleotides: TGTGCCAGTAGTTTCTCAGTGAACACTGAAGCTTTCTTT. This encodes CASSFSVNTEAFF.

This chain joins TRBV19 and TRBJ2-1; D might be TRBD2 (5 bases). Per the germline V gene, CDR1 is LNHDA and CDR2 is SQIVND (reference sequence). V gave up 5 bases and J gave up 6 bases, with 17 bases separating them. This CDR3 has 15 residues. The CDR3 DNA reads TGTGCCAGTAGTCCCCTTAGGGCTCGGGGCAATGAGCAGTTCTTC. As protein: CASSPLRARGNEQFF.

This clone was seen only a few times. The CDR3 DNA follows: TGTGCCAGCAGCCAACCCACTAGCGGGAGACCAAACGAGCAGTACTTC. Translation: CASSQPTSGRPNEQYF. This chain links TRBV4-2 with TRBJ2-7; TRBD2 matches at 11 bases. V shed 2 bases, J shed 5 bases, and the junction held 8 bases outside the gene matches. Germline V gives CDR1 LGHNA, CDR2 YNFKEQ. CDR3 length: 16 residues.

This clone occurred a few times. This chain joins TRBV5-1 and TRBJ1-1; 9 bases align to TRBD1. Trimming cost V 4 bases and J 11 bases; bases outside gene matches: 9. Germline V CDR1 and CDR2: SGHRS, YFSETQ. CDR3 length: 13 residues. CDR3 residues: CASSLDRGVVAFF. The CDR3 coding sequence is TGCGCCAGCAGCCTGGACAGGGGAGTCGTTGCTTTCTTT.

The rearrangement uses TRBV2 and TRBJ1-3, with a tentative D call TRBD1 (5 bases). Trimming took 6 bases from V and 1 from J, leaving 13 bases between them. The V gene's germline CDR1 is SNHLY and CDR2 FYNNEI. There are 15 residues in the CDR3. CDR3: CASSSDRGSGNTIYF. The CDR3 bases are TGTGCCAGCAGCTCCGACCGGGGGTCTGGAAACACCATATATTTT.

The chain recombines TRBV14 with TRBJ2-1; D remains ambiguous. The CDR3 runs 14 residues. Germline CDR1 is SGHDN and CDR2 is FVKESK. V shed 4 bases and J shed 7 bases, with 14 bases lying between them. The CDR3 DNA reads as TGTGCCAGCAGCCGATCCCCCCAGGCGAATGAGCAGTTCTTC. Amino acids: CASSRSPQANEQFF.

This clone was observed a few times. This chain joins TRBV5-6 and TRBJ1-3; D possibly corresponds to TRBD1 (5 bases). Trimming took off 4 bases at V and 3 bases at J, with 14 bases between the two ends. CDR1 and CDR2 (germline): SGHDT, YYEEEE. This CDR3 spans 15 amino acids. CDR3 nucleotide sequence: TGTGCCAGCAGCCCGCTTTGGGGGAGTGGAAACACCATATATTTT. This translates into CASSPLWGSGNTIYF. Filled out from reference TRBV5-6 and TRBJ1-3, the complete variable domain reads DAGVTQSPTHLIKTRGQQVTLRCSPKSGHDTVSWYQQALGQGPQFIFQYYEEEERQRGNFPDRFSGHQFPNYSSELNVNALLLGDSALYLCASSPLWGSGNTIYFGEGSWLTVV.